A selection of T cell receptor beta chains follows, all from one sample in a study of blood T cell repertoires in COVID-19. The assay was immunoSEQ multiplex PCR, and TCRdb's table has in-frame clones only and misses some. This sample has 190,000 or so clones, with approximately 86% found just once. The source material was peripheral blood. The receptors here all came from a man between 40 and 49 years old with active or convalescent COVID-19. Each CDR3 is given with its conserved first and last residue. D genes are given only for firm matches. Clone size is not always given. Where it is, it says once, few, many or a class for expanded clones.

J gene: TRBJ2-2
D gene: TRBD2
clone size: NA
V gene: TRBV27
CDR3 protein: CASSSSGGGRTGELFF
CDR3 DNA: TGTGCCAGCAGTAGTAGCGGGGGGGGCCGAACCGGGGAGCTGTTTTTT

J gene: TRBJ1-3
D gene: TRBD1
clone size: NA
V gene: TRBV30
CDR3 protein: CAWSVQGANTIYF
CDR3 DNA: TGTGCCTGGAGTGTACAGGGGGCAAACACCATATATTTT

J gene: TRBJ1-2
D gene: TRBD1
clone size: NA
V gene: TRBV7-2
CDR3 protein: CASSSSGTGLYTF
CDR3 DNA: TGTGCCAGCAGCTCTTCCGGGACAGGGCTCTACACCTTC

J gene: TRBJ2-4
D gene: TRBD2
clone size: few
V gene: TRBV7-9
CDR3 protein: CASSPSGGLAKNIQYF
CDR3 DNA: TGTGCCAGCAGCCCTAGCGGGGGATTAGCCAAAAACATTCAGTACTTC

J gene: TRBJ2-1
D gene: TRBD1
clone size: NA
V gene: TRBV3-1/TRBV3-2
CDR3 protein: CASSQEYPTGLNEQFF
CDR3 DNA: TGTGCCAGCAGCCAAGAATACCCGACAGGGCTCAATGAGCAGTTCTTC

J gene: TRBJ1-2
D gene: NA
clone size: NA
V gene: TRBV19
CDR3 protein: CASSIGGKFNYGYTF
CDR3 DNA: TGTGCCAGTAGTATAGGGGGCAAGTTCAACTATGGCTACACCTTC

J gene: TRBJ2-5
D gene: NA
clone size: NA
V gene: TRBV5-4
CDR3 protein: CASSQDSQETQYF
CDR3 DNA: TGTGCCAGCAGCCAGGACAGTCAAGAGACCCAGTACTTC

J gene: TRBJ2-3
D gene: NA
clone size: NA
V gene: TRBV10-3
CDR3 protein: CAILAETSTDTQYF
CDR3 DNA: TGTGCCATTTTAGCGGAGACTAGCACAGATACGCAGTATTTT

J gene: TRBJ1-2
D gene: TRBD1
clone size: NA
V gene: TRBV7-2
CDR3 protein: CASSKDRAELSYTF
CDR3 DNA: TGTGCCAGCAGCAAGGACAGGGCCGAACTGAGCTACACCTTC

J gene: TRBJ2-3
D gene: NA
clone size: NA
V gene: TRBV18
CDR3 protein: CASSPGESSDTQYF
CDR3 DNA: TGTGCCAGCTCACCCGGAGAGAGCTCAGATACGCAGTATTTT

J gene: TRBJ1-1
D gene: TRBD1
clone size: NA
V gene: TRBV10-3
CDR3 protein: CAISEGSKGAGGTEAFF
CDR3 DNA: TGTGCCATCAGTGAGGGGTCGAAGGGGGCAGGTGGCACTGAAGCTTTCTTT

J gene: TRBJ1-1
D gene: TRBD1
clone size: NA
V gene: TRBV9
CDR3 protein: CASIFGDRTEAFF
CDR3 DNA: TGTGCCAGCATTTTTGGGGACAGAACTGAAGCTTTCTTT

J gene: TRBJ1-3
D gene: NA
clone size: few
V gene: TRBV3-1/TRBV3-2
CDR3 protein: CASSQGQISGNTIYF
CDR3 DNA: TGTGCCAGCAGCCAAGGACAGATCTCTGGAAACACCATATATTTT

J gene: TRBJ2-6
D gene: NA
clone size: NA
V gene: TRBV9
CDR3 protein: CASSVGPNSGANVLTF
CDR3 DNA: TGTGCCAGCAGCGTAGGGCCGAACTCTGGGGCCAACGTCCTGACTTTC

J gene: TRBJ1-1
D gene: TRBD1
clone size: NA
V gene: TRBV10-3
CDR3 protein: CAISQTGGGTEAFF
CDR3 DNA: TGTGCCATCAGCCAAACAGGGGGAGGGACTGAAGCTTTCTTT

J gene: TRBJ2-2
D gene: TRBD1
clone size: NA
V gene: TRBV6-1
CDR3 protein: CASSEIADRANTGELFF
CDR3 DNA: TGTGCCAGCAGTGAAATTGCCGACAGGGCGAACACCGGGGAGCTGTTTTTT